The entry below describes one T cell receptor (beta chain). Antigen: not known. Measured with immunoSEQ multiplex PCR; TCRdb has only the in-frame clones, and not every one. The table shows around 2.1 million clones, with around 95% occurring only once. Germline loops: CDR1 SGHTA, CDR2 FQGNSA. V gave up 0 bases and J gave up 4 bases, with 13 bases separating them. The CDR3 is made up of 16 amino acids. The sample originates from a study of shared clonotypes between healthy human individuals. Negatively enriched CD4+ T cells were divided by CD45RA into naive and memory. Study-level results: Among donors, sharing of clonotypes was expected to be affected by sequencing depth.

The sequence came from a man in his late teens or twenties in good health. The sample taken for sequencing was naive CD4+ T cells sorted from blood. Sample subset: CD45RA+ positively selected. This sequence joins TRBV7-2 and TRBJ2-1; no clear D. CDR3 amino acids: CASSLAHIQNYNEQFF. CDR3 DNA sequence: TGTGCCAGCAGCTTAGCACACATTCAGAATTACAATGAGCAGTTCTTC.